This TCR beta chain was sequenced during a study of blood T cell repertoires in COVID-19. Only in-frame clones appear in the TCRdb table, and some are missing; sequencing was by immunoSEQ multiplex PCR. The table shows about 73,000 clones, with 70% to 75% occurring only once. The CDR3 covers 15 residues. V gave up 1 base and J gave up 8 bases, with 14 bases separating them. From germline, CDR1 is SGHVS and CDR2 FQNEAQ. The chain carries TRBV7-8 and TRBJ1-4; TRBD1 might be the D (6 bases). This receptor was taken from a man aged 60 to 75 with acute or convalescent COVID-19. The specimen was peripheral blood. The CDR3, as DNA: TGTGCCAGCAGCTTAGAAGCAGGGGCGAAAGAAAAACTGTTTTTT. Protein: CASSLEAGAKEKLFF.